The subject of this entry is one T cell receptor beta chain. The data originate from a study of blood T cell repertoires in COVID-19. Study context: Samples came from the United States, Italy and Spain, spanning acute and convalescent COVID-19. T cells, B-cell-depleted T cells, or PBMCs supplied cDNA or gDNA.

The trim removed 3 bases at V and 4 bases at J, leaving 6 bases unmatched. CDR3 length: 14 amino acids. CDR1 is SGHDT, CDR2 YYEEEE, per germline. Original analysis: Reference gene primers were amplified, and this amplification served to estimate nucleated cell counts. The assay was immunoSEQ multiplex PCR, and TCRdb's table has in-frame clones only and misses some. The V and J calls and the clone size are those of that table, but D and trimming were determined from the DNA. Of 55,000 to 80,000 clones in the sample, over 70% were seen once. The receptor comes from a man aged 50-60 years with active COVID-19. The sequenced material came from peripheral blood. The rearrangement links TRBV5-6 to TRBJ1-1; 7 bases line up with TRBD1. The CDR3 here is CASSSRGETTEAFF. DNA for the CDR3: TGTGCCAGCAGCTCCAGGGGGGAGACCACTGAAGCTTTCTTT.